This TCR beta chain was sequenced during a study of CD8 T cells in ankylosing spondylitis. TCRdb analysed the 5' RACE reads with MiXCR anew, one entry per CDR3 protein. The sample consists of about 240,000 distinct CDR3 sequences, 24% of them appearing once. The sequence derives from a male donor with ankylosing spondylitis or in good health (not recorded which). Sample: blood, either unsorted or a sorted T cell fraction (not recorded which).

The chain's CDR3 is CSAAEDHDEQFF. CDR3 nucleotides: TGCAGTGCTGCAGAGGATCACGATGAGCAGTTCTTC. J is TRBJ2-1 and V is TRBV20-1; D is unclear. Germline V gene data show CDR1 as DFQATT and CDR2 as SNEGSKA (reference sequence). The CDR3 is 12 residues long. V gave up 5 bases and J gave up 8 bases, with 13 bases separating them.